This T cell receptor beta chain was sequenced during a study of blood T cell repertoires in COVID-19. Across the whole study: The study drew acute and convalescent COVID-19 samples from the United States, Italy and Spain. T cells, B-cell-depleted T cells, or PBMCs supplied cDNA or gDNA.

Original analysis: Cell counts per sample came from amplifying reference gene primers. Libraries were prepared by immunoSEQ multiplex PCR; TCRdb keeps only in-frame clonotypes and omits some of them. The V and J calls and the clone size are those of that table, but D and trimming were determined from the DNA. Of over 600,000 clones in the sample, 70% to 90% were seen once. V lost 3 bases to trimming and J lost 4 bases, with 16 bases between them. This CDR3 is built from 15 residues. In germline, CDR1 is SGHKS, CDR2 YYEKEE (reference sequence). The source material was peripheral blood. The TCR comes from a woman younger than 30 with acute or convalescent COVID-19. This chain connects TRBV5-5 to TRBJ1-1; possible D gene TRBD1, 5 bases. DNA of the CDR3: TGTGCCAGCAGCTCTTCAGGGAGGGGCGTCACTGAAGCTTTCTTT. The encoded protein is CASSSSGRGVTEAFF.